The 24 T cell receptor beta chains presented below share a single source sample, sequenced in a study of T-cell memory formation after mild COVID-19. TCRdb independently ran MiXCR on the 5' RACE reads; one entry per CDR3 protein. The repertoire holds fewer than 400,000 distinct CDR3 sequences, with 15% to 20% as singletons. The sample comprised PBMCs or a T cell subset sorted from them (not recorded which). The receptors stem from a man between 18 and 29 years old who had mild COVID-19 (a few samples of this study predate the infection). Cell type and time point are not known.

This clonotype was seen a handful of times. The chain combines TRBV7-2 with TRBJ1-1, with D possibly TRBD1 on 6 matching bases. Germline V gene sequence: CDR1 SGHTA, CDR2 FQGNSA. There are 14 residues in the CDR3. Trimming removed 6 bases from V and 1 base from J, with 12 bases in between. The CDR3 DNA is TGTGCCAGCAGTTCAGGGGCGGGGAACACTGAAGCTTTCTTT. This codes for CASSSGAGNTEAFF.

The CDR3 DNA is TGTGCCATCAGTGATTTTTCGACTGTCCCCTACGAGCAGTACTTC. Its protein product is CAISDFSTVPYEQYF. V gene TRBV10-3 combines with J gene TRBJ2-7; D is unclear. This CDR3 is 15 amino acids long. V lost 3 bases to trimming and J lost 2 bases, with 14 bases between them. In germline, CDR1 is ENHRY, CDR2 SYGVKD.

This clonotype occurred a few times. CDR3 nucleotide sequence: TGTGCCAGCAGCCAGGTCGCAGGGTTGGGTGGCAATCAGCCCCAGCATTTT. Translating it yields CASSQVAGLGGNQPQHF. The V gene is TRBV4-2, the J gene TRBJ1-5; a weak D match, TRBD1 (5 bases). Germline values: CDR1 LGHNA, CDR2 YNFKEQ. The V end lost 3 bases, the J end lost 2 bases, and 17 bases lay between the germline ends. This CDR3 spans 17 amino acids.

The rearrangement links TRBV5-1 to TRBJ2-2; D is perhaps TRBD1 (5 bases). The CDR3 runs to 14 residues. V lost 3 bases, J lost 3 bases, and 9 bases lay in between. The germline CDR1 and CDR2 sequences are SGHRS and YFSETQ. Written as DNA, the CDR3 is TGCGCCAGCAGCTACGGACACGACACCGGGGAGCTGTTTTTT. The encoded protein is CASSYGHDTGELFF.

This clonotype was counted at least ten times. The chain joins TRBV4-1 to TRBJ2-3; D remains unclear. CDR1 MGHRA and CDR2 YSYEKL come from the germline V gene. The CDR3 has 12 amino acids. The V gene lost 0 bases and the J gene lost 7 bases, with 5 bases spanning the gap. CDR3 in amino acids: CASSQDRNTQYF. DNA of the CDR3: TGCGCCAGCAGCCAAGATAGGAATACGCAGTATTTT.

Ten or more counts support this clonotype. V gene TRBV9 combines with J gene TRBJ2-1; 10 nucleotides line up with TRBD1. Germline-derived CDR1 and CDR2 are SGDLS and YYNGEE. Trimming cost V 3 bases and J 4 bases; bases outside gene matches: 1. The CDR3 sequence is 14 residues long. DNA of the CDR3: TGTGCCAGCAGCGAGGGACAGGGGTACAATGAGCAGTTCTTC. It translates to CASSEGQGYNEQFF.

This clonotype was observed a few times. The chain is built from TRBV15 and TRBJ1-4, with unresolved D. The germline V and J ends were trimmed by 0 bases and 8 bases, with 10 bases remaining between them. The CDR3 length is 14 residues. The germline gives CDR1 LNHNV, CDR2 YYDKDF (reference sequence). The CDR3 is CATSRDGYREKLFF. The CDR3 DNA follows: TGTGCCACCAGCAGAGATGGGTACAGAGAAAAACTGTTTTTT.

This clonotype was counted between two and nine times. V gene TRBV19 combines with J gene TRBJ2-1, with 11 bases matching TRBD2. CDR3 length: 15 residues. CDR1 LNHDA and CDR2 SQIVND come from the germline V gene (reference sequence). V shed 4 bases, J shed 8 bases, and the junction held 7 bases outside the gene matches. CDR3 residues: CASSTSSGGKDEQFF. DNA for the CDR3: TGTGCCAGTAGTACATCTAGCGGGGGGAAGGATGAGCAGTTCTTC. The full variable domain, completed using reference TRBV19 and TRBJ2-1, is DGGITQSPKYLFRKEGQNVTLSCEQNLNHDAMYWYRQDPGQGLRLIYYSQIVNDFQKGDIAEGYSVSREKKESFPLTVTSAQKNPTAFYLCASSTSSGGKDEQFFGPGTRLTVL.

This clonotype has more than one count but fewer than ten. The rearrangement links TRBV4-1 to TRBJ2-5; D may be TRBD1 or TRBD2 (5 bases each). This CDR3 is built from 14 residues. Deletions cut 4 bases from V and 1 base from J, with 10 bases between. CDR1 and CDR2 from the germline V gene are MGHRA and YSYEKL. This chain's CDR3 is CASSPQGPQETQYF. DNA for the CDR3: TGCGCCAGCAGCCCTCAGGGACCCCAAGAGACCCAGTACTTC.

This chain links TRBV6-5 with TRBJ2-1; 13 nucleotides agree with TRBD2. This CDR3 is 15 amino acids long. V shed 6 bases, J shed 9 bases, and the junction held 8 bases outside the gene matches. The germline V gene encodes CDR1 MNHEY and CDR2 SVGAGI. The CDR3 DNA reads as TGTGCCAGCAGGCCCCCGGGACTAGCGGGGATTGAGCAGTTCTTC. Its protein product is CASRPPGLAGIEQFF.

This sequence joins TRBV6-6 and TRBJ2-3, with a tentative D call TRBD2 (6 bases). CDR3 length: 15 amino acids. The germline V and J ends were trimmed by 10 bases and 0 bases, with 17 bases remaining between them. CDR1 is MNHNY, CDR2 SVGAGI, per germline (reference sequence). The CDR3 DNA follows: TGTGCCACCCTTTGGCGGGGAGCTAGCACAGATACGCAGTATTTT. This encodes CATLWRGASTDTQYF.

The chain carries TRBV6-6 and TRBJ2-7; the D gene is possibly TRBD1 (5 bases). This CDR3 comprises 13 residues. Per the germline V gene, CDR1 is MNHNY and CDR2 is SVGAGI (reference sequence). Trimming stripped 6 bases from V and 4 bases from J, with 13 bases between. CDR3 sequence (DNA): TGTGCCAGCAGCCCCGACAGAATTTACGAGCAGTACTTC. It is translated as CASSPDRIYEQYF.

The J gene is TRBJ1-1, the V gene TRBV7-3; maybe TRBD1 (5 bases). Germline CDR1 SGHTA, CDR2 FQGTGA. The V end was cut by 0 bases, the J end by 3 bases, with 8 bases between. The CDR3 extends over 14 amino acids. The CDR3 sequence is CASSLTIGDTEAFF. The CDR3 DNA sequence: TGTGCCAGCAGCTTAACTATAGGGGACACTGAAGCTTTCTTT.

This clonotype was observed a handful of times. This chain connects TRBV12-3 or TRBV12-4 to TRBJ2-2; TRBD1 or TRBD2 may be the D gene (6 bases each). This CDR3 has 14 amino acids. V dropped 6 bases and J dropped 3 bases, with 11 bases sitting between them. The CDR3 DNA follows: TGTGCCAGCAGACGCGGGACATACACCGGGGAGCTGTTTTTT. It translates to CASRRGTYTGELFF.

In this sample, this clonotype turned up a few times. The J gene is TRBJ2-5, the V gene TRBV4-3; 8 bases line up with TRBD2. Germline values: CDR1 LGHNA, CDR2 YSLEER. The V segment lost 5 bases and the J segment 4 bases; nucleotides outside the gene matches: 6. The CDR3 extends over 14 amino acids. CDR3 DNA: TGCGCCAGCAGCGTATCGGGACTAGTAGAGACCCAGTACTTC. The encoded protein is CASSVSGLVETQYF.

This sequence joins TRBV4-1 and TRBJ2-3, with a weak D call TRBD1 (6 bases). CDR3 length: 16 amino acids. V was clipped by 0 bases and J by 4 bases, with 14 bases between them. Germline V gene sequence: CDR1 MGHRA, CDR2 YSYEKL. The CDR3 region is CASSQDHVKGADTQYF. The CDR3 region has the DNA TGCGCCAGCAGCCAAGATCATGTAAAGGGGGCAGATACGCAGTATTTT.

The sample holds a few counts of this clonotype. V and J are TRBV7-6 and TRBJ2-7; either TRBD1 or TRBD2 may supply D (5 bases each). This CDR3 is 13 amino acids long. The V and J ends lost 5 bases and 4 bases respectively, with 12 bases between them. Germline CDR1 is SGHVS and CDR2 is FNYEAQ. Here the CDR3 DNA reads TGTGCCAGCAGCCAGGGACCCAGGTACGAGCAGTACTTC. Translation gives CASSQGPRYEQYF.

This clonotype was detected a few times. The chain couples TRBV14 to TRBJ2-1; no reliable D call. The CDR3 extends over 15 amino acids. Per the germline V gene, CDR1 is SGHDN and CDR2 is FVKESK. Trimming removed 1 base at V and 0 bases at J, with 7 bases between. The CDR3 bases are TGTGCCAGCAGCCAAGCCTCCTACTCCTACAATGAGCAGTTCTTC. It is translated as CASSQASYSYNEQFF.

The chain links TRBV5-6 to TRBJ2-5; D is ambiguous. The germline CDR1 and CDR2 sequences are SGHDT and YYEEEE. Trimming stripped 0 bases from V and 9 bases from J, with 15 bases between. The CDR3 contains 14 residues. CDR3 sequence (DNA): TGTGCCAGCAGCTTGGAGCGTTCCTCGCCGGCCCAGTACTTC. This gives the protein CASSLERSSPAQYF. Based on the CDR3 plus reference TRBV5-6 and TRBJ2-5, the full variable domain is DAGVTQSPTHLIKTRGQQVTLRCSPKSGHDTVSWYQQALGQGPQFIFQYYEEEERQRGNFPDRFSGHQFPNYSSELNVNALLLGDSALYLCASSLERSSPAQYFGPGTRLLVL.

V and J are TRBV9 and TRBJ1-5, with 8 positions matching TRBD1. The CDR3 has 15 residues. The V gene end was trimmed by 4 bases and the J gene end by 5 bases; junction bases not matched to a gene: 8. Germline CDR1 is SGDLS and CDR2 is YYNGEE. CDR3 in amino acids: CASSTGQDWDQPQHF. In DNA form, the CDR3 reads TGTGCCAGCAGCACGGGACAGGACTGGGATCAGCCCCAGCATTTT.

This clonotype was seen only a few times. J is TRBJ2-5 and V is TRBV5-5; tentative D call: TRBD2 (5 bases). With 2 bases removed from V and 2 bases from J, the gap between germline ends came to 10 bases. CDR3 length: 14 residues. The germline V gene has CDR1 SGHKS and CDR2 YYEKEE (reference sequence). The CDR3 region is CASSFSADQETQYF. The CDR3 DNA follows: TGTGCCAGCAGCTTCTCAGCGGATCAAGAGACCCAGTACTTC.

The chain carries TRBV5-1 and TRBJ2-7; D perhaps matches TRBD2 (7 bases). Germline V gives CDR1 SGHRS, CDR2 YFSETQ. The CDR3 is made up of 14 amino acids. V shed 0 bases and J shed 6 bases, with 13 bases lying between them. The CDR3 reads CASSLGGGASEQYV. The CDR3 nucleotides read TGCGCCAGCAGCTTGGGCGGGGGCGCATCCGAGCAGTACGTC.

The chain joins TRBV11-2 to TRBJ2-7, with D perhaps being TRBD1 or TRBD2 (5 bases each). This CDR3 has 12 amino acids. V dropped 0 bases and J dropped 12 bases, with 12 bases sitting between them. From germline, CDR1 is SGHAT and CDR2 FQNNGV. CDR3 in DNA: TGTGCCAGCAGCTTAGACGAGGGGAGTACGTACTTC. The encoded protein is CASSLDEGSTYF.

This clonotype was observed a few times. CDR3: CASSFGVGADTQYF. DNA of the CDR3: TGTGCCAGCAGCTTCGGGGTAGGCGCAGATACGCAGTATTTT. The V and J genes are TRBV7-2 and TRBJ2-3; perhaps TRBD2 as D (5 bases). With 3 bases removed from V and 4 bases from J, the gap between germline ends came to 11 bases. The CDR3 is 14 residues long. CDR1 and CDR2 from the germline V gene are SGHTA and FQGNSA. Filled out from reference TRBV7-2 and TRBJ2-3, the complete variable domain reads GAGVSQSPSNKVTEKGKDVELRCDPISGHTALYWYRQSLGQGLEFLIYFQGNSAPDKSGLPSDRFSAERTGGSVSTLTIQRTQQEDSAVYLCASSFGVGADTQYFGPGTRLTVL.